The clone carrying this TCR beta chain was observed a few times. The sample belongs to a study of blood T cell repertoires in COVID-19. Looking at the study overall: There were acute and convalescent COVID-19 samples, and they came from the United States, Italy and Spain. Sources were T cells, B-cell-depleted T cells, or PBMCs; the material itself was cDNA or gDNA.

Germline CDR1 and CDR2: LGHDT and YNNKEL (reference sequence). V lost 3 bases and J 2 bases, leaving 14 bases between the germline ends. The CDR3 extends over 15 amino acids. Methods used by the authors: Amplifying reference gene primers gave estimates of nucleated cell counts. Profiling relied on immunoSEQ multiplex PCR, and the TCRdb table lists in-frame clones only, not all of them. That table furnishes V, J and clone size, whereas the DNA furnished D and trimming. The sample carries roughly 200,000 clones, more than 65% recorded once. The sequence derives from a man in his forties or fifties with active or convalescent COVID-19. The rearrangement joins TRBV3-1 (or the pseudogene TRBV3-2) to TRBJ2-7; weak D call: TRBD1 (6 bases). The sample taken for sequencing was peripheral blood. The CDR3 reads CASSQVWTAAYEQYF. The CDR3 DNA reads as TGTGCCAGCAGCCAGGTGTGGACAGCAGCCTACGAGCAGTACTTC.